This entry lists 9 T cell receptor beta chains sequenced from one sample in a study of OX40 agonist ivuxolimab in advanced cancers. Method: immunoSEQ multiplex PCR; TCRdb's copy keeps in-frame clones and lacks some. In the table there are 55,000 to 90,000 clones, 70% to 90% of which are singletons. This specimen was CD4+ or CD8+ T cells sorted from blood, taken in a trial of the OX40 agonist ivuxolimab. These receptor sequences come from an adult with an advanced solid tumor such as melanoma, head and neck, liver or kidney cancer.

The chain links TRBV19 to TRBJ1-2, with D tentatively TRBD1 (6 bases). The CDR3 runs 16 residues. CDR1 is LNHDA, CDR2 SQIVND, per germline (reference sequence). Trimming took off 2 bases at V and 4 bases at J, with 17 bases between the two ends. The CDR3 region has the DNA TGTGCCAGTAGTATATCCGGACAGAGGGGAACCTATGGCTACACCTTC. It codes for CASSISGQRGTYGYTF.

This clone showed up just once. This rearrangement joins TRBV6-5 to TRBJ1-6; the match to TRBD1 covers 7 bases. V was clipped by 6 bases and J by 9 bases; unmatched bases: 11. The CDR3 has 15 amino acids. CDR1 and CDR2 from the germline V gene are MNHEY and SVGAGI. CDR3 in DNA: TGTGCCAGCAGCCGCTTTAAGGGGGCCTCTTCACCCCTCCACTTT. Amino acid sequence: CASSRFKGASSPLHF.

On this clone itself: At one end, the junction sequence differs from germline, possibly due to a read error. This chain connects TRBV20-1 to TRBJ2-4, with TRBD1 matching over 11 bases. Germline V gene data show CDR1 as DFQATT and CDR2 as SNEGSKA (reference sequence). The CDR3 consists of 11 residues. The CDR3 nucleotides read TGCAGTGCTACAGCCGGACAGGGGGCCCGCTTC. Translating gives CSATAGQGARF.

The rearrangement links TRBV7-2 to TRBJ2-1; D may be TRBD1 (6 bases). V lost 3 bases, J lost 6 bases, and 9 bases lay in between. The CDR3 runs to 13 residues. Germline V lookup: CDR1 SGHTA, CDR2 FQGNSA. As DNA, the CDR3 is TGTGCCAGCAGCTTCGTGGGGGCCAATGAGCAGTTCTTC. Encoded protein: CASSFVGANEQFF.

CDR3 residues: CASSERFQPQHF. DNA of the CDR3: TGTGCCAGCAGTGAAAGGTTTCAGCCCCAGCATTTT. The chain is built from TRBV6-1 and TRBJ1-5, with no clear D. V shed 2 bases and J shed 6 bases, with 5 bases lying between them. The CDR3 extends over 12 amino acids. Germline CDR1 is MNHNS and CDR2 is SASEGT.

The chain couples TRBV25-1 to TRBJ2-7; TRBD2 agrees at 11 bases. Germline V gives CDR1 MGHDK, CDR2 SYGVNS. The CDR3 covers 15 residues. V gave up 5 bases and J gave up 3 bases; unmatched junction bases: 6. In DNA, the CDR3 is TGTGCCAGCAGTTATCCGACTAGCGGGGTCTACGAGCAGTACTTC. Protein product: CASSYPTSGVYEQYF.

Here the CDR3 reads CASSEFIPYNEQFF. CDR3 DNA sequence: TGTGCCAGCAGTGAATTTATACCTTACAATGAGCAGTTCTTC. The rearrangement links TRBV25-1 to TRBJ2-1; D gene uncertain. The CDR3 covers 14 residues. The germline V gene has CDR1 MGHDK and CDR2 SYGVNS. Trimming removed 1 base from V and 4 bases from J, with 8 bases in between.

V and J are TRBV12-5 and TRBJ1-2; D is unclear. The CDR3 consists of 12 residues. With 5 bases removed from V and 4 bases from J, the gap between germline ends came to 8 bases. CDR1 and CDR2 from the germline V gene are LGHNT and FRNRAP. Here the CDR3 reads CASGQELYGYTF. In DNA form, the CDR3 reads TGTGCTAGTGGTCAGGAACTCTATGGCTACACCTTC.

In its sample, this clone was seen once. The chain joins TRBV5-4 to TRBJ2-5; D may be TRBD1 or TRBD2 (6 bases each). V shed 9 bases and J shed 7 bases, with 22 bases lying between them. Germline loops: CDR1 SGHNT, CDR2 YYREEE (reference sequence). The length of the CDR3 is 14 residues. The CDR3 nucleotides are TGTGCCACCGGGGGCCGGGAAGTGCGTGGGACCCAGTACTTC. It is translated as CATGGREVRGTQYF. Variable domain in full (rest from reference TRBV5-4 and TRBJ2-5): ETGVTQSPTHLIKTRGQQVTLRCSSQSGHNTVSWYQQALGQGPQFIFQYYREEENGRGNFPPRFSGLQFPNYSSELNVNALELDDSALYLCATGGREVRGTQYFGPGTRLLVL.